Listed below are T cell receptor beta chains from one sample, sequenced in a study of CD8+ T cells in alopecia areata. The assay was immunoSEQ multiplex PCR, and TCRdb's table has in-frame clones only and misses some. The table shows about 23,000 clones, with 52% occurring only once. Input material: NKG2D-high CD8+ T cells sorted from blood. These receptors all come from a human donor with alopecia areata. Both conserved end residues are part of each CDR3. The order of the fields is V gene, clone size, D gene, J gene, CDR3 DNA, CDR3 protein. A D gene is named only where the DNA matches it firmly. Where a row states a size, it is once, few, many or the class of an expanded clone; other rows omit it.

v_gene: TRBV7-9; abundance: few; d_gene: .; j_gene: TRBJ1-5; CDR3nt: TGTGCCAGCAGCTTAGCCGCGGGTCGCCAAGGGCCCCAGCATTTT; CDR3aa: CASSLAAGRQGPQHF
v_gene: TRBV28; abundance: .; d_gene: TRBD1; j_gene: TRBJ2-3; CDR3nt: TGTGCCAGCAGTTTAGACAGGGGCCCCGATACGCAGTATTTT; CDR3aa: CASSLDRGPDTQYF
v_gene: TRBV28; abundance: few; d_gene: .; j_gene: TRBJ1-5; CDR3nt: TGTGCCAGCACCGGCGTGAGCAATCAGCCCCAGCATTTT; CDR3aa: CASTGVSNQPQHF
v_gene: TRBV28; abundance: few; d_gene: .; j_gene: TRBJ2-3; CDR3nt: TGTGCCAGCAGCCTCGGACCAGATACGCAGTATTTT; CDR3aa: CASSLGPDTQYF
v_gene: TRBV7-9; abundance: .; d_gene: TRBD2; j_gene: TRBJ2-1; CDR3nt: TGTGCCAGCAGCTTTCTAGCGGGAGGAAGTGTACATGAGCAGTTCTTC; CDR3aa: CASSFLAGGSVHEQFF
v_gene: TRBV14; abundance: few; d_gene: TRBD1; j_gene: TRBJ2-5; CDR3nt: TGTGCCAGCAGCCACAGGGGGTTCGAGACCCAGTACTTC; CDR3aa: CASSHRGFETQYF
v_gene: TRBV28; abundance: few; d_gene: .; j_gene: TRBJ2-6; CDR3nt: TGTGCCAGCAGTAACCCGCGGGACAGAGGTCTCGGGGCCAACGTCCTGACTTTC; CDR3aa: CASSNPRDRGLGANVLTF
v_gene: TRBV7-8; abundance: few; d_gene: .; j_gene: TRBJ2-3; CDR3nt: TGTGCCAGCAGCACTGCTTCGGACCGTCAAGGGGGCACAGATACGCAGTATTTT; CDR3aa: CASSTASDRQGGTDTQYF
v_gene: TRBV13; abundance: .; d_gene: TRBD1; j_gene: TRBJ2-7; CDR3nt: TGTGCCAGCAGCAATAACAGGGGGCTCGAGCAGTACTTC; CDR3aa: CASSNNRGLEQYF
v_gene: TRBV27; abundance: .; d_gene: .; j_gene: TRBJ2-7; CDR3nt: TGTGCCAGCAGTTTCTCCAACCGGGGCGAGGAGCAGTACTTC; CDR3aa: CASSFSNRGEEQYF
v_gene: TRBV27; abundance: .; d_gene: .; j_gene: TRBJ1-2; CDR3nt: TGTGCCAGCAGTTCTCTGGGCAGTAACTATGGCTACACCTTC; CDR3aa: CASSSLGSNYGYTF
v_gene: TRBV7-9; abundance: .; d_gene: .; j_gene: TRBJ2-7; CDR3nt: TGTGCCAGCAGCTTAGTTGCAGGGCCCGAGCAGTACTTC; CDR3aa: CASSLVAGPEQYF
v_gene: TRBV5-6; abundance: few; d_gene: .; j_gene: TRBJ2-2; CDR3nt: TGTGCCAGCAGCTTGGCGAGGGACAACGCCGGGGAGCTGTTTTTT; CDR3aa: CASSLARDNAGELFF
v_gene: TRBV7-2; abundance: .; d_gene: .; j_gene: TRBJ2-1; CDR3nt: TGTGCCAGCAGCTTAGTGAGAGGATCCTACAATGAGCAGTTCTTC; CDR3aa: CASSLVRGSYNEQFF
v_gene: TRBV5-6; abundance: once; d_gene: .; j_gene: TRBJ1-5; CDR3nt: TGTGCCAGCAGTCACGGACGGGGTTTTTGGCCCCAGCATTTT; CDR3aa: CASSHGRGFWPQHF
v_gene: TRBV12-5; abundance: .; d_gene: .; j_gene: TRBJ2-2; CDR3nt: TGTGCTAGTGGCTTGCTTACAGGGGGAGCGGGAGCGGCCGGGGAGCTGTTTTTT; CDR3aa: CASGLLTGGAGAAGELFF
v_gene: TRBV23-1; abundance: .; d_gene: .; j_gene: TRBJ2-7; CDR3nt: TGCGCCATCCCAGTAGGAGGGGCGCCCAACGAGCAGTACTTC; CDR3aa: CAIPVGGAPNEQYF
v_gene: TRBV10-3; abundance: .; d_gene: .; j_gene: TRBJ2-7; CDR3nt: TGTGCCATCAGTGAGCCAGCGCGCTCCTACGAGCAGTACTTC; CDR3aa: CAISEPARSYEQYF
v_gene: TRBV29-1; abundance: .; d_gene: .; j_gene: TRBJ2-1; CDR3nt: TGCAGCGTTGAAGAACGCGACAATGAGCAGTTCTTC; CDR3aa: CSVEERDNEQFF
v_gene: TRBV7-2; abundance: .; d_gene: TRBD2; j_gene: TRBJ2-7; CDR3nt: TGTGCCAGCAGCGCGGGGGTCGGCTCCTACGAGCAGTACTTC; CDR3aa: CASSAGVGSYEQYF
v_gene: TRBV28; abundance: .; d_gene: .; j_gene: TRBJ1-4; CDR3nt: TGTGCCAGCAGTTCCTCCTCTTTTGGGGGTAATGAAAAACTGTTTTTT; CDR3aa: CASSSSSFGGNEKLFF
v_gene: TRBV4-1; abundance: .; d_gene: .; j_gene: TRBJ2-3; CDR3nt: TGCGCCAGCAGCCAAGTCCACACAATGATTACAGATACGCAGTATTTT; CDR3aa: CASSQVHTMITDTQYF